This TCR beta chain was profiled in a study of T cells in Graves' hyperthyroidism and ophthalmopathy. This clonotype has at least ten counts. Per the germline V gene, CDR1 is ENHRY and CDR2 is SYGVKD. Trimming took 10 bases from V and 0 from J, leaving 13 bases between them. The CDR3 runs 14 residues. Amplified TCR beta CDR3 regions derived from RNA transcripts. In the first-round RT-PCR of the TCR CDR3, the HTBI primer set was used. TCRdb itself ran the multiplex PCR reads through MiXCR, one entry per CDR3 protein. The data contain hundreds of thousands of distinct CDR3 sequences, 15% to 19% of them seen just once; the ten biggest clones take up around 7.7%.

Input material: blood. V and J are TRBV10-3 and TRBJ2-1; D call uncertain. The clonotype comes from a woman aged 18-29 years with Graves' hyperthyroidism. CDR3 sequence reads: CATRAVSSYNEQFF. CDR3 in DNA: TGTGCCACAAGGGCGGTCAGCTCCTACAATGAGCAGTTCTTC.